One sample yielded the 10 T cell receptor beta chains listed below, sequenced in a study of blood T cell repertoires in COVID-19. Sequenced by immunoSEQ multiplex PCR; TCRdb stores in-frame clones only, minus some. Among about 23,000 clones listed, around 86% were seen once. Sequencing input: peripheral blood. Source of these receptors: a human donor with active COVID-19. The donor label of this sample is uncertain.

The rearrangement links TRBV11-3 to TRBJ2-1; the D gene is possibly TRBD2 (6 bases). The CDR3 totals 11 residues. CDR1 is SGHNT and CDR2 is YENEEA in the germline V gene. Trimming cost V 5 bases and J 10 bases, with 9 bases left between them. CDR3 DNA: TGTGCCAGCAGCGTGGGAGGCGAGCAGTTCTTC. It encodes CASSVGGEQFF.

The V and J genes are TRBV2 and TRBJ1-2; 8 bases agree with TRBD1. This CDR3 has 15 residues. Unmatched junction bases numbered 8, after V lost 4 bases and J lost 4 bases. Germline lookup yields CDR1 SNHLY and CDR2 FYNNEI. The CDR3 nucleotides read TGTGCCAGCAGTGTGGAGGCGGGACAGGCCTATGGCTACACCTTC. This sequence encodes CASSVEAGQAYGYTF. The full variable domain, with the rest looked up from reference TRBV2 and TRBJ1-2, is EPEVTQTPSHQVTQMGQEVILRCVPISNHLYFYWYRQILGQKVEFLVSFYNNEISEKSEIFDDQFSVERPDGSNFTLKIRSTKLEDSAMYFCASSVEAGQAYGYTFGSGTRLTVV.

The chain employs TRBV5-1 and TRBJ2-3, with 11 nucleotides matching TRBD2. Germline lookup yields CDR1 SGHRS and CDR2 YFSETQ. The J segment lost 6 bases and the V segment lost 4 bases, leaving 10 bases of the junction unmatched. The CDR3 length is 16 residues. The CDR3 DNA is TGCGCCAGCAGCCAAATAGCGGGAGGGCCATCTGATACGCAGTATTTT. Its translation: CASSQIAGGPSDTQYF.

V and J are TRBV7-3 and TRBJ1-3, with a tentative D call TRBD1 (6 bases). The CDR3 runs to 15 residues. In germline, CDR1 is SGHTA, CDR2 FQGTGA. V was cut by 9 bases and J by 0 bases, with 15 bases left in between. This CDR3 is CARGAPNFSGNTIYF. The CDR3 nucleotides read TGTGCCAGGGGGGCCCCTAATTTCTCTGGAAACACCATATATTTT. Full variable domain (outside the CDR3, taken from reference TRBV7-3 and TRBJ1-3): GAGVSQTPSNKVTEKGKYVELRCDPISGHTALYWYRQSLGQGPEFLIYFQGTGAADDSGLPNDRFFAVRPEGSVSTLKIQRTERGDSAVYLCARGAPNFSGNTIYFGEGSWLTVV.

The J gene is TRBJ2-7, the V gene TRBV9; 9 nucleotides agree with TRBD2. This CDR3 has 14 amino acids. V trimming: 0 bases; J trimming: 4 bases; junction bases outside the gene matches: 2. Per the germline V gene, CDR1 is SGDLS and CDR2 is YYNGEE. In DNA, the CDR3 is TGTGCCAGCAGCGTAGTTAGCGGGAGATACGAGCAGTACTTC. It yields the protein CASSVVSGRYEQYF. Variable domain in full (rest from reference TRBV9 and TRBJ2-7): DSGVTQTPKHLITATGQRVTLRCSPRSGDLSVYWYQQSLDQGLQFLIQYYNGEERAKGNILERFSAQQFPDLHSELNLSSLELGDSALYFCASSVVSGRYEQYFGPGTRLTVT.

The V call is TRBV5-8, the J call TRBJ2-5, with a weak D call TRBD2 (6 bases). Germline V gene data show CDR1 as SGHTS and CDR2 as YDEGEE. Deletions cut 4 bases from V and 2 bases from J, with 15 bases between. The CDR3 contains 15 residues. CDR3 coding DNA: TGTGCCAGCAGCCCCCGTGGGACTCCACAAGAGACCCAGTACTTC. It yields the protein CASSPRGTPQETQYF.

The CDR3 sequence: CASSYSTQEAFF. As DNA, the CDR3 is TGTGCCAGCAGTTACTCGACACAGGAAGCTTTCTTT. The chain recombines TRBV6-5 with TRBJ1-1, with D unclear. CDR3 length: 12 residues. The germline V gene has CDR1 MNHEY and CDR2 SVGAGI. Trimming took off 0 bases at V and 8 bases at J, with 7 bases between the two ends.

The CDR3 sequence is CASSSQLAGGLETQYF. DNA of the CDR3: TGTGCCAGCAGCTCACAACTAGCGGGGGGCCTAGAGACCCAGTACTTC. The V gene is TRBV5-4, the J gene TRBJ2-5; TRBD2 matches at 12 bases. V shed 3 bases and J 4 bases; nucleotides not matched to a gene: 7. The CDR3 length is 16 residues. The germline V gene has CDR1 SGHNT and CDR2 YYREEE (reference sequence).

The chain employs TRBV19 and TRBJ2-7, with TRBD1 matching over 12 bases. J lost 4 bases, V lost 5 bases, and 15 bases had no gene match. The CDR3 length is 18 residues. Germline loops: CDR1 LNHDA, CDR2 SQIVND (reference sequence). The CDR3 DNA is TGTGCCAGTAGTCGTGGGACAGGGGGCGAAAGTGCGGGTTACGAGCAGTACTTC. The encoded protein is CASSRGTGGESAGYEQYF.

The chain's CDR3 is CASSLGTGSEQYF. CDR3 in DNA: TGTGCCAGCAGCTTGGGTACAGGGAGCGAGCAGTACTTC. The rearrangement joins TRBV7-2 to TRBJ2-7, with D possibly being TRBD1 (6 bases). Trimming removed 3 bases from V and 6 bases from J, with 12 bases in between. The CDR3 length is 13 residues. In germline, CDR1 is SGHTA, CDR2 FQGNSA. Complete variable domain (other parts from reference TRBV7-2 and TRBJ2-7): GAGVSQSPSNKVTEKGKDVELRCDPISGHTALYWYRQSLGQGLEFLIYFQGNSAPDKSGLPSDRFSAERTGGSVSTLTIQRTQQEDSAVYLCASSLGTGSEQYFGPGTRLTVT.